Below are 18 T cell receptor beta chains sequenced from a single sample in a study of blood T cells in healthy people across ages. Then a second PCR, running about 6 to 11 cycles, was carried out with a sample-barcoded 5' primer and a J-beta primer mix. TCRdb processed the 5' RACE reads anew with MiXCR; each CDR3 protein has one entry. Of 1.5 million to 2 million distinct CDR3 sequences listed, about 49% are singletons. The material sequenced was blood. These receptor sequences come from a woman in her forties in good health.

The sample holds one count of this clonotype. This chain connects TRBV9 to TRBJ2-1, with TRBD1 identical over 9 bases. The J call may be wrong; the DNA end is better matched by TRBJ2-7. Germline values: CDR1 SGDLS, CDR2 YYNGEE. There are 16 residues in the CDR3. CDR3 DNA sequence: TGTGCCAGCAGCGGGAGGACAGGGGTTCCCTACAATGAGCAGTACTTC. It translates to CASSGRTGVPYNEQYF.

V is TRBV27 and J is TRBJ2-3, with 7 bases aligning to TRBD2. V lost 0 bases, J lost 1 base, and 4 bases stayed unmatched. CDR3 length: 16 residues. Germline CDR1 reads MNHEY; CDR2 reads SMNVEV (reference sequence). The CDR3 reads CASSLSGGGRTDTQYF. The CDR3 coding sequence is TGTGCCAGCAGTTTATCTGGCGGGGGACGCACAGATACGCAGTATTTT.

This clonotype has only a few counts. J is TRBJ2-3 and V is TRBV4-3, with D maybe TRBD2 (6 bases). This CDR3 is 16 amino acids long. The V and J ends lost 4 bases and 0 bases respectively, with 14 bases between them. Germline V gene sequence: CDR1 LGHNA, CDR2 YSLEER. CDR3 sequence (DNA): TGCGCCAGCAGCCGCGTAAGCGGGTCTAGCACAGATACGCAGTATTTT. This sequence encodes CASSRVSGSSTDTQYF.

The V call is TRBV14, the J call TRBJ1-2, with a possible D match to TRBD1 (6 bases). The CDR3 is made up of 16 amino acids. With 0 bases removed from V and 6 bases from J, the gap between germline ends came to 17 bases. Per the germline V gene, CDR1 is SGHDN and CDR2 is FVKESK. CDR3 region: CASSQERGIRSDGYTF. As DNA, the CDR3 is TGTGCCAGCAGCCAAGAAAGGGGGATTCGCTCGGATGGCTACACCTTC. Drawing the rest from reference TRBV14 and TRBJ1-2, the complete variable domain is EAGVTQFPSHSVIEKGQTVTLRCDPISGHDNLYWYRRVMGKEIKFLLHFVKESKQDESGMPNNRFLAERTGGTYSTLKVQPAELEDSGVYFCASSQERGIRSDGYTFGSGTRLTVV.

This sequence joins TRBV7-8 and TRBJ2-1; 9 nucleotides line up with TRBD2. The CDR3 consists of 16 residues. The V gene end was trimmed by 1 base and the J gene end by 6 bases; junction bases not matched to a gene: 7. Germline loops: CDR1 SGHVS, CDR2 FQNEAQ. CDR3 sequence: CASSLVWRGGGNEQFF. The CDR3 DNA reads TGTGCCAGCAGCTTAGTTTGGCGGGGGGGCGGCAATGAGCAGTTCTTC.

The chain carries TRBV12-3 or TRBV12-4 and TRBJ2-7; D unclear. The V gene lost 1 base and the J gene lost 7 bases, with 14 bases spanning the gap. The CDR3 consists of 14 residues. This CDR3 is CASSLGTSINEQYF. The CDR3 nucleotides are TGTGCCAGCAGTTTAGGTACATCGATCAATGAGCAGTACTTC.

This clonotype was counted only a few times. The gene calls are TRBV7-9 and TRBJ2-4; the D gene could be TRBD1 or TRBD2 (6 bases each). Trimming removed 0 bases from V and 8 bases from J, with 11 bases in between. The CDR3 covers 14 residues. Germline-derived CDR1 and CDR2 are SEHNR and FQNEAQ (reference sequence). The CDR3 DNA reads as TGTGCCAGCAGCTTAGCATCAAGGGGGGACATTCAGTACTTC. Translated, it gives CASSLASRGDIQYF.

This clonotype was seen only once. The rearrangement links TRBV10-3 to TRBJ2-5; D is ambiguous. CDR1 is ENHRY, CDR2 SYGVKD, per germline. V lost 2 bases to trimming and J lost 5 bases, with 21 bases between them. This CDR3 spans 17 amino acids. The CDR3 sequence is CAISEPPVRRLGETQYF. The CDR3 DNA reads TGTGCCATCAGTGAGCCCCCTGTGAGGAGATTAGGGGAGACCCAGTACTTC.

The rearrangement joins TRBV27 to TRBJ2-7; possibly TRBD1 or TRBD2 for D (6 bases each). Judging by the DNA end, TRBJ2-5 fits better; the J call may be wrong. Germline assignment: CDR1 MNHEY and CDR2 SMNVEV (reference sequence). This CDR3 comprises 15 residues. The CDR3: CASSPNRDSGETQYF. CDR3 nucleotide sequence: TGTGCCAGCAGCCCTAACAGGGACTCGGGGGAGACCCAGTACTTC.

The chain links TRBV29-1 to TRBJ2-3; a weak D match, TRBD2 (6 bases). The V gene's germline CDR1 is SQVTM and CDR2 ANQGSEA. V was clipped by 6 bases and J by 5 bases, with 18 bases between them. The CDR3 consists of 14 residues. For the CDR3, the DNA is TGCAGCGTACGTGGCGGGATGGCAATAGATACGCAGTATTTT. Translated, it gives CSVRGGMAIDTQYF.

This chain links TRBV6-5 with TRBJ1-1, with D possibly being TRBD1 (5 bases). This CDR3 region has 15 residues. Per germline, CDR1 MNHEY and CDR2 SVGAGI. V lost 0 bases and J 0 bases, leaving 8 bases between the germline ends. The CDR3 nucleotides are TGTGCCAGCAGTTACTCAACGGGACTGAACACTGAAGCTTTCTTT. Translating gives CASSYSTGLNTEAFF.

This clonotype was seen repeatedly, ten times or more. The chain employs TRBV7-2 and TRBJ2-5; 9 bases fit TRBD1. J gave up 1 base and V 5 bases, and 2 bases lay outside the gene matches. This CDR3 is built from 14 residues. Germline values: CDR1 SGHTA, CDR2 FQGNSA. The CDR3 bases are TGTGCCAGCAGCCAGGGACAGGGCCAAGAGACCCAGTACTTC. Translation gives CASSQGQGQETQYF. The full variable domain, with the rest looked up from reference TRBV7-2 and TRBJ2-5, is GAGVSQSPSNKVTEKGKDVELRCDPISGHTALYWYRQSLGQGLEFLIYFQGNSAPDKSGLPSDRFSAERTGGSVSTLTIQRTQQEDSAVYLCASSQGQGQETQYFGPGTRLLVL.

This rearrangement joins TRBV6-6 to TRBJ1-6; D gene unclear. Germline V gene sequence: CDR1 MNHNY, CDR2 SVGAGI (reference sequence). The CDR3 contains 15 residues. The V gene lost 5 bases and the J gene lost 5 bases, with 13 bases spanning the gap. The chain's CDR3 is CASSGRGENNSPLHF. The CDR3 bases are TGTGCCAGCAGTGGACGGGGAGAGAATAATTCACCCCTCCACTTT.

There are a few counts of this clonotype. The chain employs TRBV2 and TRBJ1-2; a possible D gene is TRBD1 (6 bases). This CDR3 has 14 residues. V shed 4 bases and J shed 6 bases, with 15 bases lying between them. Germline V gene sequence: CDR1 SNHLY, CDR2 FYNNEI. The CDR3, as DNA: TGTGCCAGCAGTGTGCCGGGGGCGTATGATGGCTACACCTTC. Translating gives CASSVPGAYDGYTF.

In its sample, this clonotype was seen once. The DNA of the CDR3 is TGTGCCAGCAGCAAAGGAAGGGACAGGGGAAGCAATCAGCCCCAGCATTTT. Protein: CASSKGRDRGSNQPQHF. The chain links TRBV21-1 to TRBJ1-5; the D segment call TRBD1 is taken from the table without a DNA check. TRBV21-1 is an annotated pseudogene. The CDR3 has 17 residues.

The chain links TRBV20-1 to TRBJ2-1; 8 nucleotides match TRBD2. Trimming took 1 base from V and 4 from J; bases not matched to a gene: 6. The germline V gene encodes CDR1 DFQATT and CDR2 SNEGSKA (reference sequence). CDR3 length: 15 residues. As DNA, the CDR3 is TGCAGTGCTAGAGTCACGGGGGGGCCGTACAATGAGCAGTTCTTC. This gives the protein CSARVTGGPYNEQFF.

The rearrangement links TRBV29-1 to TRBJ1-1; D call uncertain. Germline CDR1 SQVTM, CDR2 ANQGSEA. CDR3 length equals 13 residues. Trimming removed 6 bases from V and 1 base from J, with 12 bases in between. CDR3 in amino acids: CSVESTRNTEAFF. For the CDR3, the DNA is TGCAGCGTCGAAAGCACACGGAACACTGAAGCTTTCTTT.

This clonotype was picked up a small number of times. This chain connects TRBV12-3 or TRBV12-4 to TRBJ2-6, with 10 bases aligning to TRBD2. The trim removed 6 bases at V and 1 base at J, leaving 9 bases unmatched. This CDR3 has 18 residues. CDR3 region: CASRLTGTSASGANVLTF. The CDR3 DNA sequence: TGTGCCAGCAGGCTGACCGGGACTAGCGCATCTGGGGCCAACGTCCTGACTTTC.